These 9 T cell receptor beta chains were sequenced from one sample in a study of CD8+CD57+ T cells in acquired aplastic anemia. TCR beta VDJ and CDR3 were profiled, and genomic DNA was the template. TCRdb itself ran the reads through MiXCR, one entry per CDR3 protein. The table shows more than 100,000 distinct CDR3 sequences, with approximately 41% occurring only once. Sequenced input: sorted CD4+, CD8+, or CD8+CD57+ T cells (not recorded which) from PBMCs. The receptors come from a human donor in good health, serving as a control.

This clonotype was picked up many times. CDR3 bases: TGTGCCAGCAGAGAACGGACAGGGGGAGAAAAACTGTTTTTT. Residues: CASRERTGGEKLFF. The chain carries TRBV12-3 or TRBV12-4 and TRBJ1-4, with 10 bases aligning to TRBD1. This CDR3 comprises 14 residues. J gave up 8 bases and V 6 bases, and 6 bases lay outside the gene matches.

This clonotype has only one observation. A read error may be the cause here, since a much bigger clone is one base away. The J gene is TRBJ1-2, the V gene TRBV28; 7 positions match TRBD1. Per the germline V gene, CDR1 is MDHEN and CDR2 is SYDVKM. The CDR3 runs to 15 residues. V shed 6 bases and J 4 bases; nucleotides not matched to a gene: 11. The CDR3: CASSSDRASSYGYTF. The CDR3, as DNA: TGTGCCAGCAGCTCAGACAGGGCGTCTAGCTATGGCTACACCTTC.

The CDR3 DNA is TGTGCCAGCAGCGCGGCCGCGAGCAATCAGCCCCAGCATTTT. The encoded protein is CASSAAASNQPQHF. The rearrangement joins TRBV7-9 to TRBJ1-5; no clear D gene. Germline lookup yields CDR1 SEHNR and CDR2 FQNEAQ (reference sequence). The CDR3 sequence is 14 residues long. V was pared by 5 bases and J by 1 base, with 9 bases between.

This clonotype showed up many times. The CDR3 is CASSQGYSTYNEQFF. In DNA, the CDR3 is TGCGCCAGCAGCCAAGGTTATAGTACGTACAATGAGCAGTTCTTC. This chain uses TRBV4-1 with TRBJ2-1; D gene uncertain. Germline CDR1 is MGHRA and CDR2 is YSYEKL. Trimming pared 1 base from V and 4 bases from J, leaving 11 bases between. The CDR3 extends over 15 amino acids.

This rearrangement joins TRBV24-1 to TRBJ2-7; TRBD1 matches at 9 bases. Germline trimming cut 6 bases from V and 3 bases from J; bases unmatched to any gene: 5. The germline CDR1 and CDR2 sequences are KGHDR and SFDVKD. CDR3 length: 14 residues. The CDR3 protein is CATSRDRVLYEQYF. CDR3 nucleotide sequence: TGTGCCACCAGTCGGGACAGGGTTCTCTACGAGCAGTACTTC.

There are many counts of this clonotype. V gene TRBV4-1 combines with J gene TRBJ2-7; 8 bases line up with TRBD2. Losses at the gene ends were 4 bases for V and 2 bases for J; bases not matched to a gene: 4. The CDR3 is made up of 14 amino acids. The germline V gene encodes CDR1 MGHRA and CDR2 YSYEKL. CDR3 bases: TGCGCCAGCAGCCTTACTAGCGGTCCCTACGAGCAGTACTTC. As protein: CASSLTSGPYEQYF.

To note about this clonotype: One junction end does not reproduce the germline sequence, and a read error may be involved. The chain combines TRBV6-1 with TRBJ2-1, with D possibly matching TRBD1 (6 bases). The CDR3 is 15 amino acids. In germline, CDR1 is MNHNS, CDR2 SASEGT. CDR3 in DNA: TGTGTCAGCAGTGAAAGCAGGGGCGCCTACAATGAGCAGTTCTTC. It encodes CVSSESRGAYNEQFF.

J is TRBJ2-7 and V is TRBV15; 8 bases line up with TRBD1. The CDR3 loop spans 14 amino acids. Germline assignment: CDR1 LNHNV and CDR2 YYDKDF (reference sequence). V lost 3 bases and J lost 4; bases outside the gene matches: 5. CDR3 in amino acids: CATSSDRDRYEQYF. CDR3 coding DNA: TGTGCCACCAGCAGCGACAGGGACAGGTACGAGCAGTACTTC. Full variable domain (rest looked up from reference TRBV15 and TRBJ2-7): DAMVIQNPRYQVTQFGKPVTLSCSQTLNHNVMYWYQQKSSQAPKLLFHYYDKDFNNEADTPDNFQSRRPNTSFCFLDIRSPGLGDTAMYLCATSSDRDRYEQYFGPGTRLTVT.

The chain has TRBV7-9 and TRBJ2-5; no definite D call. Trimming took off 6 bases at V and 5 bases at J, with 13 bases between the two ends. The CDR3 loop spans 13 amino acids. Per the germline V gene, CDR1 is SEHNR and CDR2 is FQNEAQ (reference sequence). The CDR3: CASSSFGPETQYF. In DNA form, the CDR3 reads TGTGCCAGCAGTTCATTCGGGCCGGAGACCCAGTACTTC.